This TCR beta chain came from a study of OX40 agonist ivuxolimab in advanced cancers. Produced via immunoSEQ multiplex PCR; TCRdb's table is partial and in-frame only. This sample has around 60,000 clones, with 65% to 85% found just once. Per the germline V gene, CDR1 is MDHEN and CDR2 is SYDVKM. Between the trimmed V and J ends, which lost 9 bases and 0 bases, there was a span of 18 bases. The CDR3 loop spans 16 amino acids. The specimen was CD4+ or CD8+ T cells sorted from blood, collected in a trial of the OX40 agonist ivuxolimab. The chain employs TRBV28 and TRBJ2-4, with D possibly TRBD1 on 6 matching bases. The TCR sequence derives from an adult with an advanced solid tumor such as melanoma, head and neck, liver or kidney cancer. The CDR3 coding sequence is TGTGCCAGGCAGGGGTCCGCTTCCCTAGCCAAAAACATTCAGTACTTC. Protein: CARQGSASLAKNIQYF.